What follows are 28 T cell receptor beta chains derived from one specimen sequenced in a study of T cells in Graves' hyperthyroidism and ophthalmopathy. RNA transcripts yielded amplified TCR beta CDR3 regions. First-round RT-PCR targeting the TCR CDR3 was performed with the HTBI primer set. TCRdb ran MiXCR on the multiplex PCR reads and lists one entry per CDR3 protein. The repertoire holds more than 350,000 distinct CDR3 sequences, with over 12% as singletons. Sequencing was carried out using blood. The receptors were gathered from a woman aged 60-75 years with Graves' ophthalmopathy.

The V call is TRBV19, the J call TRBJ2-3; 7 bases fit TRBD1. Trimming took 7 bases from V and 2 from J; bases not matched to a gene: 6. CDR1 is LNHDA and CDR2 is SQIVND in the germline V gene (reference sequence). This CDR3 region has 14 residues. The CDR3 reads CASKADRNTDTQYF. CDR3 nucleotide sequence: TGTGCCAGTAAAGCGGACAGGAACACAGATACGCAGTATTTT.

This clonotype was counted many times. The CDR3 is CSAKASGYNEQFF. In DNA form, the CDR3 reads TGCAGTGCTAAGGCTAGCGGGTACAATGAGCAGTTCTTC. The rearrangement joins TRBV20-1 to TRBJ2-1; 8 bases align to TRBD2. The trim removed 4 bases at V and 4 bases at J, leaving 3 bases unmatched. Germline CDR1 reads DFQATT; CDR2 reads SNEGSKA (reference sequence). This CDR3 has 13 residues.

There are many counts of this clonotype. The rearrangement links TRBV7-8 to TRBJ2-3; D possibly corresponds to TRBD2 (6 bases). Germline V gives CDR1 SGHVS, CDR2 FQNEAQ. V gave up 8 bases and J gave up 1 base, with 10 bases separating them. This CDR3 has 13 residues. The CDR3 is CASGGDRTDTQYF. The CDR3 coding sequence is TGTGCCAGCGGCGGGGATCGCACAGATACGCAGTATTTT.

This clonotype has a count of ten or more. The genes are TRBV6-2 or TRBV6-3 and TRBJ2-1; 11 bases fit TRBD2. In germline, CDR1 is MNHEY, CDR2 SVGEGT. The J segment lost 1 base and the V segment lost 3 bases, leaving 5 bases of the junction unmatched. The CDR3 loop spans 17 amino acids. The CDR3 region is CASSYLGLAASYNEQFF. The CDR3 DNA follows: TGTGCCAGCAGTTATTTGGGACTAGCGGCTTCCTACAATGAGCAGTTCTTC.

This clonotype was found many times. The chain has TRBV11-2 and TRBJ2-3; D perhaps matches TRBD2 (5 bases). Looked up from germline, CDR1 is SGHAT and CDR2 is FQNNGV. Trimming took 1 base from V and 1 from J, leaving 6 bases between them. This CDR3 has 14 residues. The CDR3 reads CASSLVLGTDTQYF. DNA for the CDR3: TGTGCCAGCAGCTTAGTACTAGGCACAGATACGCAGTATTTT.

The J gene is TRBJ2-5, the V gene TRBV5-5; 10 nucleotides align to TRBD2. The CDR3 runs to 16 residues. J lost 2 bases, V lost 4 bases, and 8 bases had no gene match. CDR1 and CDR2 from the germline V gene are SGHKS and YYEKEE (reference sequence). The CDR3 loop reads CASSPGTSADQETQYF. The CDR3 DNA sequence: TGTGCCAGCAGCCCAGGGACTAGCGCCGATCAAGAGACCCAGTACTTC.

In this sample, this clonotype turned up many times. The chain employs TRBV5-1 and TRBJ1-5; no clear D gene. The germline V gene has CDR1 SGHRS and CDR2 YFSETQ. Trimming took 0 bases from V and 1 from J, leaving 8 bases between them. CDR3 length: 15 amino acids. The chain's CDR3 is CASSLDRGSNQPQHF. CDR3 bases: TGCGCCAGCAGCTTGGACCGGGGAAGCAATCAGCCCCAGCATTTT.

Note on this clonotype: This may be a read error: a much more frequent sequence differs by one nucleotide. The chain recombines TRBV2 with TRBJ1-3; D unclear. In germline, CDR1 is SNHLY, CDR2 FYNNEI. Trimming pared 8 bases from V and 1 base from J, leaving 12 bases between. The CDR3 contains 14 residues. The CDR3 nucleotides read TGTGCCAGCCGGAGGGCCGCATCTGGAAACACCATATATTTT. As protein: CASRRAASGNTIYF.

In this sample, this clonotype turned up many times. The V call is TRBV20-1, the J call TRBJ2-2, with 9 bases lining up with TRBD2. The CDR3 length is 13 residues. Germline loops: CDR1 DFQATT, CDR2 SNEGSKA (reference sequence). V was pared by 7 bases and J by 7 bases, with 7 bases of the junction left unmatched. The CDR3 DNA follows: TGCAGTGTGTTAGCGGGAGCGGTCGGGGAGCTGTTTTTT. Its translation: CSVLAGAVGELFF.

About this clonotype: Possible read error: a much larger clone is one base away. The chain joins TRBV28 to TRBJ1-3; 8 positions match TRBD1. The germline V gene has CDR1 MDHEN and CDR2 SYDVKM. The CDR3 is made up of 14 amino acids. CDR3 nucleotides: TGTGTCAGCAGTTTTGCAGGGGGCGGAAACACCATATATTTT. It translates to CVSSFAGGGNTIYF. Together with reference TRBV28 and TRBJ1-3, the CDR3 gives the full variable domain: DVKVTQSSRYLVKRTGEKVFLECVQDMDHENMFWYRQDPGLGLRLIYFSYDVKMKEKGDIPEGYSVSREKKERFSLILESASTNQTSMYLCVSSFAGGGNTIYFGEGSWLTVV.

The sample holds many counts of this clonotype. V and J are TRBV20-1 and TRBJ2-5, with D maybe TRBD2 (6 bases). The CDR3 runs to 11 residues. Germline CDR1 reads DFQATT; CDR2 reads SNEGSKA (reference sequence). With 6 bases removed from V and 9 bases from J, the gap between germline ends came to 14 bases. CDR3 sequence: CSARDSQAQYF. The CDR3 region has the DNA TGCAGTGCGCGGGACTCCCAGGCCCAGTACTTC.

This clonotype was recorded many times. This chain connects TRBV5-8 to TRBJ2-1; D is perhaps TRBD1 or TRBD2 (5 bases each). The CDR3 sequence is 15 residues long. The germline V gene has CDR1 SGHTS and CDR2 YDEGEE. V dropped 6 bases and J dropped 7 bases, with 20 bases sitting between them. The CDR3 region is CASILGDGPRNEQFF. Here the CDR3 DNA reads TGTGCCAGCATCCTTGGGGACGGACCCCGTAATGAGCAGTTCTTC. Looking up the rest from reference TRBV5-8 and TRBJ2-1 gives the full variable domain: EAGVTQSPTHLIKTRGQQATLRCSPISGHTSVYWYQQALGLGLQFLLWYDEGEERNRGNFPPRFSGRQFPNYSSELNVNALELEDSALYLCASILGDGPRNEQFFGPGTRLTVL.

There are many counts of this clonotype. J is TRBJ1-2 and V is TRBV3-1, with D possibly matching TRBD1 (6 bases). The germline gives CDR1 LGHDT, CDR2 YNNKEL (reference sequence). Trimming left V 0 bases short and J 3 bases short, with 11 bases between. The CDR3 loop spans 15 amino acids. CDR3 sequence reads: CASSQDGGKDYGYTF. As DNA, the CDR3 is TGTGCCAGCAGCCAAGACGGGGGCAAGGACTATGGCTACACCTTC.

The CDR3 loop reads CASSPLTSGNTGELFF. As DNA, the CDR3 is TGTGCCAGCAGCCCCCTAACTAGCGGGAACACCGGGGAGCTGTTTTTT. The chain has TRBV3-1 and TRBJ2-2, with 8 nucleotides matching TRBD2. Looked up from germline, CDR1 is LGHDT and CDR2 is YNNKEL (reference sequence). The CDR3 is 16 amino acids. Germline trimming cut 4 bases from V and 1 base from J; bases unmatched to any gene: 5. The variable domain in full, completed from reference TRBV3-1 and TRBJ2-2, reads DTAVSQTPKYLVTQMGNDKSIKCEQNLGHDTMYWYKQDSKKFLKIMFSYNNKELIINETVPNRFSPKSPDKAHLNLHINSLELGDSAVYFCASSPLTSGNTGELFFGEGSRLTVL.

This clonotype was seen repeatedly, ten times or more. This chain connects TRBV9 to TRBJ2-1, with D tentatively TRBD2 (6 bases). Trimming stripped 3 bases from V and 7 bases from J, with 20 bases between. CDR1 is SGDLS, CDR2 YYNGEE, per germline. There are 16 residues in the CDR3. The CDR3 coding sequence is TGTGCCAGCAGCGAGCCGCTAACGGGAGATCAGAATGAGCAGTTCTTC. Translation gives CASSEPLTGDQNEQFF. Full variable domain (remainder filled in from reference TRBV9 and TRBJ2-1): DSGVTQTPKHLITATGQRVTLRCSPRSGDLSVYWYQQSLDQGLQFLIQYYNGEERAKGNILERFSAQQFPDLHSELNLSSLELGDSALYFCASSEPLTGDQNEQFFGPGTRLTVL.

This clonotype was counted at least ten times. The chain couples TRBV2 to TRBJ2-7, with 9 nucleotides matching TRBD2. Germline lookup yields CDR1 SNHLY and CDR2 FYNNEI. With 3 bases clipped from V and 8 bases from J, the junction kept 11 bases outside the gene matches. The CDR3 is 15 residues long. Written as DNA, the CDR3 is TGTGCCAGCAGTGACGGGGCTAGCGGGAAAAATCAGCAGTACTTC. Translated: CASSDGASGKNQQYF.

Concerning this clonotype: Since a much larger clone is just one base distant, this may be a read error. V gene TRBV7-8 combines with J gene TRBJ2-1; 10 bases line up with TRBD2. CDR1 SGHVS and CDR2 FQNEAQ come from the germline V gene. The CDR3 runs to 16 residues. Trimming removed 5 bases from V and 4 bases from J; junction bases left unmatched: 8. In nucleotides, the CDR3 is TGTGCCAGCAGCACACCGGAACTAGCGGGATACAATGAGCAGTTCTTC. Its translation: CASSTPELAGYNEQFF.

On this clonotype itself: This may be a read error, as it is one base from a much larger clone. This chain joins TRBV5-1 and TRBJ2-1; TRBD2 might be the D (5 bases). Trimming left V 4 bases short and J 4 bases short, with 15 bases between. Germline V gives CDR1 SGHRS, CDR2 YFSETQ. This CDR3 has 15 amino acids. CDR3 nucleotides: TGCGCCAGCAGCCCCGGACCAGCGGCTTACAATGAGCAGTTCTTC. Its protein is CASSPGPAAYNEQFF.

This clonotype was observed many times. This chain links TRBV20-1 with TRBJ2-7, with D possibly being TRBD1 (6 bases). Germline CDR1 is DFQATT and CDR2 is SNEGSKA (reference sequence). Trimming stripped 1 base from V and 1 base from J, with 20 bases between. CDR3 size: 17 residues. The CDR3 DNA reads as TGCAGTGCTAGAGCGGGTTGGGCCAGGGGCGGTTCCTACGAGCAGTACTTC. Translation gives CSARAGWARGGSYEQYF.

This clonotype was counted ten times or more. CDR3 in DNA: TGTGCCAGCAGTTACGGACAGGGGGCCGGGGAGCAGTACTTC. It codes for CASSYGQGAGEQYF. V and J are TRBV27 and TRBJ2-7; TRBD1 aligns across 11 bases. The CDR3 sequence is 14 residues long. J gave up 7 bases and V 4 bases, and 6 bases lay outside the gene matches. CDR1 is MNHEY and CDR2 is SMNVEV in the germline V gene (reference sequence).

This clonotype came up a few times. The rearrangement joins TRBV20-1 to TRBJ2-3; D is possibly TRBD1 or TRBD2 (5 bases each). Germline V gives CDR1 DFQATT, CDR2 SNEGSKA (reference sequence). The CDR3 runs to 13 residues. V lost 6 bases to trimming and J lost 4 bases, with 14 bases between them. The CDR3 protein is CSATRPGPDTQYF. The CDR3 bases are TGCAGTGCAACCCGTCCGGGGCCAGATACGCAGTATTTT.

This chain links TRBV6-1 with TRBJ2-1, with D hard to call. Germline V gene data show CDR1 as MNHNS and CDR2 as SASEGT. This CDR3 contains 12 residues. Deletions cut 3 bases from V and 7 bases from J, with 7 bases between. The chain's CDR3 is CASSDQVNEQFF. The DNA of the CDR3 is TGTGCCAGCAGTGACCAGGTAAATGAGCAGTTCTTC.

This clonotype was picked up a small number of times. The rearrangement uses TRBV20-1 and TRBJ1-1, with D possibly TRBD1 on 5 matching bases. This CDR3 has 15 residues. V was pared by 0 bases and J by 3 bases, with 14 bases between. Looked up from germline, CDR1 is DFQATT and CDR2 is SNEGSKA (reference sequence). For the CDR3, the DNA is TGCAGTGCTAGAGAATTTGGGGGGACCTACACTGAAGCTTTCTTT. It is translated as CSAREFGGTYTEAFF.

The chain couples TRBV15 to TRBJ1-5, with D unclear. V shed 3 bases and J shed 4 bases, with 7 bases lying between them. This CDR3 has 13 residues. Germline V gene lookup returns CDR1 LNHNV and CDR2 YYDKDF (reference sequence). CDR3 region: CATSREGNQPQHF. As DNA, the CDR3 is TGTGCCACCAGCAGGGAAGGTAATCAGCCCCAGCATTTT.

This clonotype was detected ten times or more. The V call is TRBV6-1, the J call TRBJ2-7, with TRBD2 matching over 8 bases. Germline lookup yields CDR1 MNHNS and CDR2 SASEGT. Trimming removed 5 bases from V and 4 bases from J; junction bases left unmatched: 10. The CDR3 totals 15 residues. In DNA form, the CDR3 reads TGTGCCAGCAGTTATGAAAGCGGGAGTGGTTACGAGCAGTACTTC. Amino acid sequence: CASSYESGSGYEQYF.

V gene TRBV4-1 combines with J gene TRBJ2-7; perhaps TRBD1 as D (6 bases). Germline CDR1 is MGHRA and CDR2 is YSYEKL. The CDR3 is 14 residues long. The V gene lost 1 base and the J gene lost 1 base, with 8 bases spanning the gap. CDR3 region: CASSQGGGSYEQYF. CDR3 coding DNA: TGCGCCAGCAGCCAAGGAGGGGGATCCTACGAGCAGTACTTC.

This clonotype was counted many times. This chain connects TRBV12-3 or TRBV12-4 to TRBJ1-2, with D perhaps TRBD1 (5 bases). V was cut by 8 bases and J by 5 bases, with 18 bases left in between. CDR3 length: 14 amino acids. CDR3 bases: TGTGCCAGCGATCAGGGAGTCCCTCGGTATGGCTACACCTTC. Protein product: CASDQGVPRYGYTF.

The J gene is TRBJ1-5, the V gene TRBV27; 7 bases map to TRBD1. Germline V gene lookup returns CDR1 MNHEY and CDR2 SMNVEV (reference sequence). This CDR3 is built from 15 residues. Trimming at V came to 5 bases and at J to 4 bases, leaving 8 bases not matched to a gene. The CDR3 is CASSPLTGPNQPQHF. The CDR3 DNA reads TGTGCCAGCAGTCCCCTGACAGGGCCAAATCAGCCCCAGCATTTT.